These 2 T cell receptor beta chains share one sample of origin, sequenced in a study of T-cell memory formation after mild COVID-19. TCRdb re-derived calls from the 5' RACE reads in MiXCR, one entry per CDR3 protein. The table records some 290,000 distinct CDR3 sequences, about a sixth of them present only once. The sequenced sample consisted of PBMCs or a T cell subset sorted from them (not recorded which). These receptors came from a man aged 18 to 29 who had mild COVID-19 (a few samples of this study predate the infection). Cell type and time point are not known.

This sequence joins TRBV6-5 and TRBJ1-1, with 7 bases identical to TRBD1. J gave up 4 bases and V 7 bases, and 9 bases lay outside the gene matches. CDR1 and CDR2 from the germline V gene are MNHEY and SVGAGI. The length of the CDR3 is 14 residues. The CDR3 spells CASIRDRSFTEAFF. The CDR3 region has the DNA TGTGCCAGCATTCGGGACAGATCATTCACTGAAGCTTTCTTT.

The genes are TRBV6-2 or TRBV6-3 and TRBJ1-4, with D maybe TRBD1 (5 bases). Trimming cost V 6 bases and J 7 bases, with 21 bases left between them. From germline, CDR1 is MNHEY and CDR2 SVGEGT. CDR3 length: 16 amino acids. This chain's CDR3 is CASSSPLGDGAEKLFF. The CDR3, as DNA: TGTGCCAGCAGCTCCCCCCTGGGGGACGGAGCTGAAAAACTGTTTTTT.